Following are 20 T cell receptor beta chains from one sample sequenced in a study of blood T cell repertoires in COVID-19 (dated by TCRdb to 2020 to 2021). Library construction relied on the immunoSEQ multiplex PCR assay. TCRdb provides this immuneACCESS table in a form limited to in-frame rearrangements. Some clones are lacking; in checked studies, under half of them reflect an unresolved V gene, and why the rest are absent is not known. The sample table lists 200,000 to 250,000 clones, just over 85% of them with a count of one. The leading ten clones occupy more than 1.4% of the sample. What was sequenced was peripheral blood. These receptors all come from a man younger than 30 with active or convalescent COVID-19.

In its sample, this clone was seen a few times. This sequence joins TRBV5-6 and TRBJ1-6; D is ambiguous. Germline V gives CDR1 SGHDT, CDR2 YYEEEE. The V end was cut by 0 bases, the J end by 7 bases, with 8 bases between. The CDR3 is made up of 14 amino acids. CDR3 region: CASSLVHANSPLHF. DNA for the CDR3: TGTGCCAGCAGCTTGGTCCACGCGAATTCACCCCTCCACTTT.

The rearrangement uses TRBV5-1 and TRBJ2-7; tentatively, D is TRBD1 (6 bases). Per germline, CDR1 SGHRS and CDR2 YFSETQ. The CDR3 spans 15 residues. Between the trimmed V and J ends, which lost 4 bases and 1 base, there was a span of 15 bases. Here the CDR3 DNA reads TGCGCCAGCAGCCCACTCAGGGGCAATTCCTACGAGCAGTACTTC. Its translation: CASSPLRGNSYEQYF.

The chain couples TRBV18 to TRBJ1-1, with D hard to call. Per germline, CDR1 KGHSH and CDR2 LQKENI. The CDR3 totals 16 residues. V lost 6 bases and J lost 0, with 17 bases in between. The CDR3 loop is CASSEEGFGMNTEAFF. The CDR3 nucleotides read TGTGCCAGCTCCGAAGAGGGATTCGGGATGAACACTGAAGCTTTCTTT.

The rearrangement joins TRBV27 to TRBJ2-5; the D gene is possibly TRBD2 (6 bases). CDR3 length equals 16 residues. Germline values: CDR1 MNHEY, CDR2 SMNVEV (reference sequence). V was pared by 3 bases and J by 5 bases, with 19 bases between. CDR3 region: CASSFSFGGGRETQYF. The DNA of the CDR3 is TGTGCCAGCAGTTTTAGCTTCGGGGGAGGTCGCGAGACCCAGTACTTC.

The J gene is TRBJ2-7, the V gene TRBV27, with 7 bases lining up with TRBD1. CDR3 length: 17 residues. The V gene's germline CDR1 is MNHEY and CDR2 SMNVEV (reference sequence). J was trimmed by 2 bases and V by 9 bases; bases with no gene match: 19. The CDR3 loop is CARNPTLKGQTTYEQYF. The CDR3 nucleotides are TGTGCCAGAAACCCAACCCTCAAGGGACAGACCACCTACGAGCAGTACTTC.

This clone has only a few counts. The chain combines TRBV28 with TRBJ1-1; TRBD1 matches 7 bases. Germline values: CDR1 MDHEN, CDR2 SYDVKM. The CDR3 spans 12 residues. The J segment lost 9 bases and the V segment lost 4 bases, leaving 5 bases of the junction unmatched. CDR3 region: CASSYRTGQAFF. CDR3 sequence (DNA): TGTGCCAGCAGTTACCGGACAGGACAAGCTTTCTTT.

The rearrangement links TRBV6-2 or TRBV6-3 to TRBJ1-2; 7 bases map to TRBD1. Trimming at V came to 2 bases and at J to 6 bases, leaving 15 bases not matched to a gene. The CDR3 is made up of 17 amino acids. Germline V gene sequence: CDR1 MNHEY, CDR2 SVGEGT. The CDR3 protein is CASSYRQGGLHGNGYTF. The CDR3 nucleotides are TGTGCCAGCAGTTACCGACAGGGCGGTCTTCATGGTAATGGCTACACCTTC.

The rearrangement links TRBV10-2 to TRBJ1-5, with D perhaps TRBD1 (5 bases). The germline gives CDR1 WSHSY, CDR2 SAAADI. The CDR3 runs to 12 residues. V gave up 8 bases and J gave up 6 bases, with 11 bases separating them. In DNA form, the CDR3 reads TGCGCCAGCTCGACAGTCCTTCAGCCCCAGCATTTT. Translated: CASSTVLQPQHF.

CDR3 nucleotide sequence: TGTGCCAGCAGATGGGAGGAAGGGTCGGATCAGCCCCAGCATTTT. Its translation is CASRWEEGSDQPQHF. V and J are TRBV2 and TRBJ1-5; no reliable D call. Trimming shortened V by 6 bases and J by 5 bases, and 17 bases separated the two germline ends. The CDR3 runs to 15 residues. Germline V gives CDR1 SNHLY, CDR2 FYNNEI.

The V and J genes are TRBV4-1 and TRBJ2-1, with D possibly being TRBD2 (6 bases). Trimming cost V 0 bases and J 9 bases, with 24 bases left between them. CDR1 MGHRA and CDR2 YSYEKL come from the germline V gene. CDR3 length: 18 residues. The CDR3 reads CASSQDPYEGGGVGEQFF. The CDR3 DNA follows: TGCGCCAGCAGCCAAGACCCCTATGAGGGAGGCGGAGTGGGTGAGCAGTTCTTC.

V gene TRBV25-1 combines with J gene TRBJ2-4; a possible D gene is TRBD2 (7 bases). The CDR3 totals 13 residues. V was trimmed by 8 bases and J by 1 base, leaving 9 bases between them. Germline loops: CDR1 MGHDK, CDR2 SYGVNS. CDR3 in amino acids: CASRGAAKNIQYF. The CDR3 DNA reads as TGTGCCAGCCGGGGGGCGGCCAAAAACATTCAGTACTTC.

This chain joins TRBV11-3 and TRBJ2-7; the D gene is possibly TRBD1 (6 bases). The CDR3 contains 15 residues. V lost 2 bases, J lost 3 bases, and 14 bases lay in between. The germline CDR1 and CDR2 sequences are SGHNT and YENEEA. Here the CDR3 reads CASSLNPGGGYEQYF. CDR3 bases: TGTGCCAGCAGCTTAAATCCTGGGGGCGGCTACGAGCAGTACTTC.

The chain has TRBV19 and TRBJ1-4; 10 bases are a match to TRBD1. CDR1 and CDR2 from the germline V gene are LNHDA and SQIVND (reference sequence). After removal of 4 bases from V and 8 bases from J, the junction contained 7 bases not matched to a gene. This CDR3 comprises 15 residues. For the CDR3, the DNA is TGTGCCAGTAGTACCTCCGGGACAGGGGTGGAAAAACTGTTTTTT. Its protein product is CASSTSGTGVEKLFF.

This chain uses TRBV24-1 with TRBJ1-4; tentatively, D is TRBD1 (6 bases). Looked up from germline, CDR1 is KGHDR and CDR2 is SFDVKD. The CDR3 has 15 amino acids. V was clipped by 5 bases and J by 4 bases, with 13 bases between them. CDR3 nucleotides: TGTGCCACCAGTGGAGATGGGGGCCATAATGAAAAACTGTTTTTT. Residues: CATSGDGGHNEKLFF.

V gene TRBV5-4 combines with J gene TRBJ1-2; weak D call: TRBD1 (5 bases). From germline, CDR1 is SGHNT and CDR2 YYREEE (reference sequence). This CDR3 has 14 residues. The V end lost 1 base, the J end lost 1 base, and 8 bases lay between the germline ends. This chain's CDR3 is CASSLQQGNYGYTF. The DNA for the CDR3 is TGTGCCAGCAGCTTGCAGCAGGGTAACTATGGCTACACCTTC.

The chain links TRBV30 to TRBJ1-1, with D perhaps TRBD1 (5 bases). In germline, CDR1 is GTSNPN, CDR2 SVGIG (reference sequence). V gave up 4 bases and J gave up 3 bases, with 9 bases separating them. The CDR3 runs 12 residues. The CDR3 coding sequence is TGTGCCTGGATGCAGGGTTACACTGAAGCTTTCTTT. Its translation: CAWMQGYTEAFF.

This chain links TRBV11-2 with TRBJ2-1, with a tentative D call TRBD1 (6 bases). V gave up 0 bases and J gave up 0 bases, with 6 bases separating them. Germline assignment: CDR1 SGHAT and CDR2 FQNNGV. This CDR3 is 15 amino acids long. CDR3 bases: TGTGCCAGCAGCTTAGAGGACAGCTCCTACAATGAGCAGTTCTTC. This codes for CASSLEDSSYNEQFF.

The chain couples TRBV27 to TRBJ2-1, with TRBD2 matching 13 bases. Looked up from germline, CDR1 is MNHEY and CDR2 is SMNVEV (reference sequence). The junction had 12 bases not matched to a gene; V was cut back by 3 bases and J by 4 bases. The CDR3 is made up of 19 amino acids. CDR3 region: CASSFSGTSGTRPYNEQFF. CDR3 nucleotides: TGTGCCAGCAGTTTTAGTGGGACTAGCGGGACTAGGCCGTACAATGAGCAGTTCTTC.

This clone was recorded a few times. The chain employs TRBV27 and TRBJ1-2; 10 nucleotides line up with TRBD1. This CDR3 spans 13 amino acids. V gave up 6 bases and J gave up 10 bases; unmatched junction bases: 8. Germline CDR1 and CDR2: MNHEY and SMNVEV (reference sequence). Written as DNA, the CDR3 is TGTGCCAGCAGCCCACGGGGGACAGGGGACTACACCTTC. Protein: CASSPRGTGDYTF.

The V gene is TRBV29-1, the J gene TRBJ2-7, with D possibly TRBD2 on 5 matching bases. V shed 6 bases and J shed 0 bases, with 6 bases lying between them. Germline CDR1 is SQVTM and CDR2 is ANQGSEA. The CDR3 length is 11 residues. In nucleotides, the CDR3 is TGCAGCGTAGCGGACTCCTACGAGCAGTACTTC. It yields the protein CSVADSYEQYF.